This TCR beta chain was sequenced during a study of blood T cell repertoires in COVID-19. About the research overall: The United States, Italy and Spain were the sources of the acute and convalescent COVID-19 samples. T cells, B-cell-depleted T cells, or PBMCs provided the cDNA or gDNA that served as material.

Assay: immunoSEQ multiplex PCR; the TCRdb copy retains only in-frame clones and omits some. The sample has approximately 300,000 clones; around 86% are singletons. CDR1 and CDR2 (germline): SGDLS, YYNGEE. V dropped 2 bases and J dropped 7; count of bases not matched to a gene: 17. This CDR3 has 18 amino acids. The table lists this clone with a few counts. This study enrolled people aged about 18 to 90 from approximately 24 US geographic areas. Cohort 3 recovered donors had two negative PCRs, clearance, or symptom resolution. The sequencing input was PBMCs or T cells enriched from blood (not recorded which). This receptor was taken from a man aged 30-40 years who had recovered from COVID-19. The rearrangement joins TRBV9 to TRBJ2-2, with 7 bases matching TRBD2. Written as DNA, the CDR3 is TGTGCCAGCAGCGTTCATTCCCCCGGGACTACCCCAGGCGGGGAGCTGTTTTTT. This translates into CASSVHSPGTTPGGELFF. Combining the CDR3 with reference TRBV9 and TRBJ2-2 gives the whole variable domain DSGVTQTPKHLITATGQRVTLRCSPRSGDLSVYWYQQSLDQGLQFLIQYYNGEERAKGNILERFSAQQFPDLHSELNLSSLELGDSALYFCASSVHSPGTTPGGELFFGEGSRLTVL.